This T cell receptor (beta chain) derives from a study of T cell responses to AZD1222 COVID-19 vaccine. The CDR3 has 17 residues. In germline, CDR1 is SGDLS, CDR2 YYNGEE. The junction had 4 bases not matched to a gene; V was cut back by 0 bases and J by 0 bases. Regarding the study as a whole: White British ancestry dominated among donors, who included more females, and clonal diversity was possibly underestimated. Regions 160-218 and 743-854 dominated among vaccine-associated CD4 TCRs spanning spike.

Worth noting for this clone: Antigen: not known.

Here immunoSEQ multiplex PCR was the method, and the copy in TCRdb shows in-frame clones only, minus some. The table includes about 200,000 clones, 91% detected once. The chain couples TRBV9 to TRBJ2-1; 9 bases line up with TRBD2. The sample was peripheral blood, taken 28 days after the second AZD1222 dose. This TCR derives from an adult who received the AZD1222 COVID-19 vaccine. The DNA for the CDR3 is TGTGCCAGCAGCGTAGAGTATAGCGGGAGCTCCTACAATGAGCAGTTCTTC. This sequence encodes CASSVEYSGSSYNEQFF.